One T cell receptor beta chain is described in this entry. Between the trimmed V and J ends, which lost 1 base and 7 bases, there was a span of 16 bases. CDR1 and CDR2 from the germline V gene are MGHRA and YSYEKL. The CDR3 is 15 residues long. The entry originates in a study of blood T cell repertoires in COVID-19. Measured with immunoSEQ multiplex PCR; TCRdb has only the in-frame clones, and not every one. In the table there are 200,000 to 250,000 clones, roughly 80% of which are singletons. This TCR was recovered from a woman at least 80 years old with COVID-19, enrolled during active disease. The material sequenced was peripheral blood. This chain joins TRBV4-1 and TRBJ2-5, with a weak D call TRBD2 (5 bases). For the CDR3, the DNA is TGCGCCAGCAGCCAAGTAGTTGGGAGTTTGGCGACCCAGTACTTC. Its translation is CASSQVVGSLATQYF.